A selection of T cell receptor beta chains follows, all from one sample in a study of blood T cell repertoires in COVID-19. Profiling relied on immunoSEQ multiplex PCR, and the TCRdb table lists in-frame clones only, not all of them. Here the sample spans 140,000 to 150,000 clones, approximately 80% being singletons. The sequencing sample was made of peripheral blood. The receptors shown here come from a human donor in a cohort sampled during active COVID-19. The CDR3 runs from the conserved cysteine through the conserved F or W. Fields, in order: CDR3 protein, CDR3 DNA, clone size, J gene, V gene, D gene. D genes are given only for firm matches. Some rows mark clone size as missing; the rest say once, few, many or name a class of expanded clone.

CDR3 protein: CASSEGQGVDTQYF
CDR3 DNA: TGTGCCAGCAGCGAGGGACAGGGGGTAGATACGCAGTATTTT
clone size: NA
J gene: TRBJ2-3
V gene: TRBV11-3
D gene: TRBD1

CDR3 protein: CASSHQDRSDYNEQFF
CDR3 DNA: TGTGCCAGCAGCCACCAGGACAGGAGTGACTACAATGAGCAGTTCTTC
clone size: NA
J gene: TRBJ2-1
V gene: TRBV7-9
D gene: TRBD1

CDR3 protein: CASSGWANTEAFF
CDR3 DNA: TGTGCCAGCAGCGGGTGGGCGAACACTGAAGCTTTCTTT
clone size: NA
J gene: TRBJ1-1
V gene: TRBV7-2
D gene: NA

CDR3 protein: CASSHVAGVTDTQYF
CDR3 DNA: TGTGCCAGCAGCCACGTAGCGGGAGTGACAGATACGCAGTATTTT
clone size: NA
J gene: TRBJ2-3
V gene: TRBV6-6
D gene: TRBD2

CDR3 protein: CASSLAGVTYNEQFF
CDR3 DNA: TGCGCCAGCAGCTTAGCGGGAGTAACCTACAATGAGCAGTTCTTC
clone size: NA
J gene: TRBJ2-1
V gene: TRBV5-1
D gene: TRBD2

CDR3 protein: CASTLGGSGTEAFF
CDR3 DNA: TGTGCCAGCACCCTAGGAGGGTCAGGGACTGAAGCTTTCTTT
clone size: few
J gene: TRBJ1-1
V gene: TRBV7-2
D gene: NA

CDR3 protein: CASRIGLFGYTF
CDR3 DNA: TGTGCCAGCAGGATTGGGCTTTTCGGCTACACCTTC
clone size: NA
J gene: TRBJ1-2
V gene: TRBV12-3/TRBV12-4
D gene: NA

CDR3 protein: CASSLGLRDSSGELFF
CDR3 DNA: TGCGCCAGCAGCTTGGGCCTGCGGGACAGTTCCGGGGAGCTGTTTTTT
clone size: NA
J gene: TRBJ2-2
V gene: TRBV5-1
D gene: NA

CDR3 protein: CASSATTGGGSSGANVLTF
CDR3 DNA: TGCGCCAGCAGCGCAACGACAGGGGGCGGGAGCTCTGGGGCCAACGTCCTGACTTTC
clone size: NA
J gene: TRBJ2-6
V gene: TRBV5-1
D gene: TRBD1

CDR3 protein: CASSYRAGGTDTQYF
CDR3 DNA: TGTGCCAGCAGTTACCGGGCGGGAGGCACAGATACGCAGTATTTT
clone size: NA
J gene: TRBJ2-3
V gene: TRBV6-6
D gene: TRBD2

CDR3 protein: CASLDSGGAGKQFF
CDR3 DNA: TGTGCCAGCCTAGACAGCGGGGGGGCCGGAAAGCAGTTCTTC
clone size: NA
J gene: TRBJ2-1
V gene: TRBV3-1/TRBV3-2
D gene: TRBD2

CDR3 protein: CASSPTGTGGGSPLHF
CDR3 DNA: TGTGCCAGTAGTCCCACCGGGACAGGGGGCGGCTCACCCCTCCACTTT
clone size: NA
J gene: TRBJ1-6
V gene: TRBV19
D gene: TRBD1

CDR3 protein: CASSLWQGAGEKLFF
CDR3 DNA: TGTGCCAGCAGTCTCTGGCAGGGGGCGGGTGAAAAACTGTTTTTT
clone size: NA
J gene: TRBJ1-4
V gene: TRBV3-1/TRBV3-2
D gene: TRBD1

CDR3 protein: CASSRDSLSLYEQYF
CDR3 DNA: TGTGCCAGCAGTCGGGACAGTCTCTCGCTCTACGAGCAGTACTTC
clone size: NA
J gene: TRBJ2-7
V gene: TRBV28
D gene: TRBD1

CDR3 protein: CSVRGGTEAFF
CDR3 DNA: TGCAGCGTTCGCGGCGGCACTGAAGCTTTCTTT
clone size: NA
J gene: TRBJ1-1
V gene: TRBV29-1
D gene: NA

CDR3 protein: CASSRTLSTDTQYF
CDR3 DNA: TGTGCCAGCAGCAGGACACTTAGCACAGATACGCAGTATTTT
clone size: NA
J gene: TRBJ2-3
V gene: TRBV6-5
D gene: NA

CDR3 protein: CASSILLGRGRTGELFF
CDR3 DNA: TGTGCCAGTAGTATTCTGTTGGGCAGGGGGAGAACCGGGGAGCTGTTTTTT
clone size: NA
J gene: TRBJ2-2
V gene: TRBV19
D gene: TRBD1

CDR3 protein: CASSLAGQGFNEQFF
CDR3 DNA: TGCGCCAGCAGCTTGGCGGGACAGGGCTTTAATGAGCAGTTCTTC
clone size: NA
J gene: TRBJ2-1
V gene: TRBV5-1
D gene: TRBD1

CDR3 protein: CASSQLGQGAINEQFF
CDR3 DNA: TGTGCCAGCTCACAACTAGGACAGGGGGCCATCAATGAGCAGTTCTTC
clone size: NA
J gene: TRBJ2-1
V gene: TRBV18
D gene: TRBD1

CDR3 protein: CSALGQGTNEKLFF
CDR3 DNA: TGCAGCGCCCTGGGACAGGGCACTAATGAAAAACTGTTTTTT
clone size: once
J gene: TRBJ1-4
V gene: TRBV29-1
D gene: TRBD1

CDR3 protein: CASWGQGSTEAFF
CDR3 DNA: TGTGCCAGCTGGGGACAGGGGAGCACTGAAGCTTTCTTT
clone size: NA
J gene: TRBJ1-1
V gene: TRBV5-6
D gene: TRBD1

CDR3 protein: CASSLDQTITSNTEAFF
CDR3 DNA: TGTGCCAGCAGCTTAGATCAAACGATCACATCTAACACTGAAGCTTTCTTT
clone size: NA
J gene: TRBJ1-1
V gene: TRBV7-9
D gene: NA

CDR3 protein: CASSHNGQANSPLHF
CDR3 DNA: TGCGCCAGCAGCCACAACGGACAGGCTAATTCACCCCTCCACTTT
clone size: many
J gene: TRBJ1-6
V gene: TRBV4-3
D gene: TRBD1

CDR3 protein: CASSQGRRQGGAFF
CDR3 DNA: TGCGCCAGCAGCCAAGGGAGACGGCAGGGAGGAGCTTTCTTT
clone size: NA
J gene: TRBJ1-1
V gene: TRBV4-3
D gene: NA

CDR3 protein: CASSPYSPRQSNYGYTF
CDR3 DNA: TGTGCCAGCAGCCCTTATTCTCCGCGGCAGAGTAACTATGGCTACACCTTC
clone size: NA
J gene: TRBJ1-2
V gene: TRBV7-2
D gene: NA

CDR3 protein: CASSLYASPNTEAFF
CDR3 DNA: TGTGCCAGCAGCCTATATGCGAGCCCGAACACTGAAGCTTTCTTT
clone size: NA
J gene: TRBJ1-1
V gene: TRBV7-8
D gene: NA

CDR3 protein: CASSLRGREGRTGELFF
CDR3 DNA: TGTGCCAGCAGCTTAAGGGGGCGGGAGGGCCGAACCGGGGAGCTGTTTTTT
clone size: NA
J gene: TRBJ2-2
V gene: TRBV7-2
D gene: TRBD2

CDR3 protein: CASSLDRIGYTF
CDR3 DNA: TGTGCCAGCAGCTTGGACAGGATTGGCTACACCTTC
clone size: NA
J gene: TRBJ1-2
V gene: TRBV11-1
D gene: TRBD1

CDR3 protein: CASSLRWGDYGYTF
CDR3 DNA: TGTGCCAGCAGTTTAAGATGGGGAGACTATGGCTACACCTTC
clone size: NA
J gene: TRBJ1-2
V gene: TRBV27
D gene: NA

CDR3 protein: CASSPLTSGSTDTQYF
CDR3 DNA: TGTGCCAGCAGCCCCCTTACTAGCGGCAGCACAGATACGCAGTATTTT
clone size: few
J gene: TRBJ2-3
V gene: TRBV7-8
D gene: TRBD2

CDR3 protein: CASSFGQISMNTEAFF
CDR3 DNA: TGTGCCAGCAGTTTCGGACAGATTTCCATGAACACTGAAGCTTTCTTT
clone size: many
J gene: TRBJ1-1
V gene: TRBV27
D gene: NA

CDR3 protein: CASRAGEIPDTQYF
CDR3 DNA: TGCGCCAGCAGGGCGGGAGAAATCCCAGATACGCAGTATTTT
clone size: NA
J gene: TRBJ2-3
V gene: TRBV5-1
D gene: TRBD2

CDR3 protein: CASSGGLAGGGEQFF
CDR3 DNA: TGTGCTAGCAGCGGGGGACTAGCGGGGGGCGGTGAGCAGTTCTTC
clone size: NA
J gene: TRBJ2-1
V gene: TRBV7-7
D gene: TRBD2

CDR3 protein: CASSRRLAGNTGELFF
CDR3 DNA: TGTGCCAGCAGCCGCAGACTAGCGGGGAACACCGGGGAGCTGTTTTTT
clone size: NA
J gene: TRBJ2-2
V gene: TRBV11-3
D gene: TRBD2

CDR3 protein: CSITDRVATEAFF
CDR3 DNA: TGCAGCATCACCGACAGGGTGGCGACTGAAGCTTTCTTT
clone size: NA
J gene: TRBJ1-1
V gene: TRBV29-1
D gene: TRBD1

CDR3 protein: CASSPTGVNTEAFF
CDR3 DNA: TGCGCCAGCAGCCCGACAGGAGTCAACACTGAAGCTTTCTTT
clone size: NA
J gene: TRBJ1-1
V gene: TRBV5-1
D gene: NA

CDR3 protein: CASSLLPPGDTEAFF
CDR3 DNA: TGTGCCAGCAGTTTACTCCCTCCCGGGGACACTGAAGCTTTCTTT
clone size: few
J gene: TRBJ1-1
V gene: TRBV28
D gene: NA

CDR3 protein: CASSLQGVAYEQYF
CDR3 DNA: TGTGCCAGCAGCTTACAGGGGGTAGCCTACGAGCAGTACTTC
clone size: few
J gene: TRBJ2-7
V gene: TRBV13
D gene: TRBD1

CDR3 protein: CASSGTSGYQETQYF
CDR3 DNA: TGTGCCAGCAGTGGGACTAGCGGGTACCAAGAGACCCAGTACTTC
clone size: NA
J gene: TRBJ2-5
V gene: TRBV2
D gene: TRBD2

CDR3 protein: CASSLSRGSTGELFF
CDR3 DNA: TGTGCCAGCAGCTTGTCCCGGGGATCCACCGGGGAGCTGTTTTTT
clone size: NA
J gene: TRBJ2-2
V gene: TRBV5-8
D gene: NA

CDR3 protein: CASTIPGQGDEKLFF
CDR3 DNA: TGTGCCAGCACCATCCCGGGACAGGGAGATGAAAAACTGTTTTTT
clone size: NA
J gene: TRBJ1-4
V gene: TRBV7-9
D gene: TRBD1

CDR3 protein: CASSLVSTGSRNTIYF
CDR3 DNA: TGTGCCAGCAGCTTAGTGTCAACAGGCAGCCGAAACACCATATATTTT
clone size: NA
J gene: TRBJ1-3
V gene: TRBV7-9
D gene: NA

CDR3 protein: CASSTRASGSADTQYF
CDR3 DNA: TGTGCCAGCAGCACCCGCGCTAGCGGGAGTGCAGATACGCAGTATTTT
clone size: few
J gene: TRBJ2-3
V gene: TRBV5-4
D gene: TRBD2

CDR3 protein: CASSISGGATEAFF
CDR3 DNA: TGTGCCAGTAGTATTAGCGGGGGGGCGACTGAAGCTTTCTTT
clone size: NA
J gene: TRBJ1-1
V gene: TRBV19
D gene: NA

CDR3 protein: CASSLLQGSGYTF
CDR3 DNA: TGTGCCAGCAGCTTGTTACAGGGATCTGGCTACACCTTC
clone size: NA
J gene: TRBJ1-2
V gene: TRBV5-4
D gene: NA

CDR3 protein: CSVVDSLAKNIQYF
CDR3 DNA: TGCAGCGTTGTTGACAGCCTAGCCAAAAACATTCAGTACTTC
clone size: NA
J gene: TRBJ2-4
V gene: TRBV29-1
D gene: NA

CDR3 protein: CASSLTGVRETQYF
CDR3 DNA: TGTGCCAGCAGCTTGACAGGGGTTCGAGAGACCCAGTACTTC
clone size: once
J gene: TRBJ2-5
V gene: TRBV11-2
D gene: TRBD1

CDR3 protein: CASSNNRDRVNYGYTF
CDR3 DNA: TGTGCCAGCAGTAACAACCGGGACAGGGTTAACTATGGCTACACCTTC
clone size: NA
J gene: TRBJ1-2
V gene: TRBV6-2/TRBV6-3
D gene: TRBD1

CDR3 protein: CATSRSGTTSYYGYTF
CDR3 DNA: TGTGCCACCAGCAGGTCAGGCACGACGAGCTACTATGGCTACACCTTC
clone size: once
J gene: TRBJ1-2
V gene: TRBV15
D gene: NA

CDR3 protein: CASISDRGAYEQYF
CDR3 DNA: TGTGCCAGCATTTCGGACAGGGGGGCCTACGAGCAGTACTTC
clone size: once
J gene: TRBJ2-7
V gene: TRBV2
D gene: TRBD1

CDR3 protein: CASSLFGGSFPYGYTF
CDR3 DNA: TGTGCCAGCAGCTTGTTCGGGGGTTCTTTCCCGTATGGCTACACCTTC
clone size: NA
J gene: TRBJ1-2
V gene: TRBV5-4
D gene: NA

CDR3 protein: CASGSILRSRTDTQYF
CDR3 DNA: TGTGCCAGCGGGTCGATTCTGAGGTCTCGCACAGATACGCAGTATTTT
clone size: NA
J gene: TRBJ2-3
V gene: TRBV2
D gene: NA

CDR3 protein: CASSFGAAANEKLFF
CDR3 DNA: TGCGCCAGCAGCTTTGGTGCCGCGGCGAATGAAAAACTGTTTTTT
clone size: NA
J gene: TRBJ1-4
V gene: TRBV5-1
D gene: NA

CDR3 protein: CASRRNLQETQYF
CDR3 DNA: TGTGCCAGTAGGCGGAACTTACAAGAGACCCAGTACTTC
clone size: NA
J gene: TRBJ2-5
V gene: TRBV19
D gene: NA